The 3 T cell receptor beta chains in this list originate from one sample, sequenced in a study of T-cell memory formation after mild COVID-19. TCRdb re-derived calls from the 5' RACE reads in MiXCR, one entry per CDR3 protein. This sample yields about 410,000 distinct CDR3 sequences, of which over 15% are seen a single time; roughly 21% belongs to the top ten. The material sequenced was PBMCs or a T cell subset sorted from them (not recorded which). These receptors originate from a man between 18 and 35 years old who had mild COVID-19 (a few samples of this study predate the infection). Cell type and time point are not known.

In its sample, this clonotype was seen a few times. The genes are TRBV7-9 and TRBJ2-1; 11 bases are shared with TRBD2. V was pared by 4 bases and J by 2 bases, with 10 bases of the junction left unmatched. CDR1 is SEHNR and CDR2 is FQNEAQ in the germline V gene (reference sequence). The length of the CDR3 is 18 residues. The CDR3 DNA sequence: TGTGCCAGCAGCTCAAATAGCGGGGGGGCCTTCCCCTACAATGAGCAGTTCTTC. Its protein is CASSSNSGGAFPYNEQFF.

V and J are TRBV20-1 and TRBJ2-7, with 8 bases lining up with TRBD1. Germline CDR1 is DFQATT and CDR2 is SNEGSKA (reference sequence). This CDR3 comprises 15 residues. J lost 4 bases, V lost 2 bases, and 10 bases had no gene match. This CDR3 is CSARLQGAMIYEQYF. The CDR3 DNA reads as TGCAGTGCTAGACTTCAGGGGGCGATGATTTACGAGCAGTACTTC.

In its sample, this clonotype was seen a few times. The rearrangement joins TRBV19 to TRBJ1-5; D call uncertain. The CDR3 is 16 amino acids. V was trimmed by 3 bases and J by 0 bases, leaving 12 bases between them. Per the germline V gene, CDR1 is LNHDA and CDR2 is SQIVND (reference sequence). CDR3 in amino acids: CASSISSGYSNQPQHF. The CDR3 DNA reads TGTGCCAGTAGTATCTCATCCGGGTATAGCAATCAGCCCCAGCATTTT.